A single T cell receptor beta chain is shown here with its context. The germline V gene encodes CDR1 KGHSH and CDR2 LQKENI. The V gene lost 3 bases and the J gene lost 10 bases, with 16 bases spanning the gap. The length of the CDR3 is 15 residues. Authors' analysis steps: Quantification of nucleated cells was approximated via reference gene primer amplification. The method was immunoSEQ multiplex PCR; TCRdb's version includes in-frame clones alone and lacks a portion of them. Clone size and V and J calls were adopted from that table, with D and trimming inferred from the DNA. This sample has about 140,000 clones, with about 88% found just once. These data belong to a study of blood T cell repertoires in COVID-19. Overall study context: Acute-phase and convalescent COVID-19 samples originated in the United States, Italy and Spain. Sources were T cells, B-cell-depleted T cells, or PBMCs; the material itself was cDNA or gDNA.

This TCR was recovered from a human donor in a cohort sampled during active COVID-19. Sequences were obtained from peripheral blood. The chain joins TRBV18 to TRBJ1-6; a possible D gene is TRBD1 (6 bases). The CDR3 spells CASSPLGGAESPLHF. The DNA of the CDR3 is TGTGCCAGCTCACCTCTCGGGGGGGCGGAATCACCCCTCCACTTT.